This T cell receptor (beta chain) was found in a study of blood T cell repertoires in COVID-19. About the study: Both acute and convalescent COVID-19 samples were obtained from the United States, Italy and Spain. The analysed material was cDNA or gDNA that came from T cells, B-cell-depleted T cells, or PBMCs.

There are 12 residues in the CDR3. Trimming cost V 5 bases and J 8 bases, with 9 bases left between them. CDR1 is SGHTA and CDR2 is FQGNSA in the germline V gene. Methods used by the authors: Estimation of nucleated cell counts was performed using reference gene primer amplification. Assay used: immunoSEQ multiplex PCR; TCRdb lists only in-frame clones, some missing. V and J calls and clone size are those listed in that table; D and trimming were worked out from the DNA. Altogether 140,000 or so clones are present, 75% to 85% being singletons, with the ten largest covering about 5%. This chain connects TRBV7-2 to TRBJ1-4; D is uncertain. Sequences were obtained from peripheral blood. The TCR was taken from a woman aged 45-60 years with acute or convalescent COVID-19. The CDR3 DNA sequence: TGTGCCAGCAGCGCTGGCAGAGAAAAACTGTTTTTT. Its protein product is CASSAGREKLFF.